This paragraph reports one TCR beta chain. The antigen is unknown. Sequencing used immunoSEQ multiplex PCR; TCRdb keeps in-frame clones, though not all of them. The sample comprises nearly 55,000 clones, less than 90% of which are singletons, and approximately 4.3% rests with the top ten. This sample was taken from a study of a mutant IDH1 vaccine in newly diagnosed glioma. The time point: week 35, safety follow-up. Every vaccination contained 300 ug of the mutant IDH1 20-mer peptide and was paired with topical imiquimod. Patients underwent eight vaccinations, which took place in weeks 1, 3, 5, 7, 11, 15, 19 and 23. Newly diagnosed WHO grade 3 or 4 IDH1-mutant, ATRX-lost astrocytomas were identified in the donors. J lost 5 bases, V lost 0 bases, and 6 bases had no gene match. Germline CDR1 is SGHRS and CDR2 is YFSETQ. This CDR3 comprises 15 residues. Study-wide results and caveats: The occurrence of vaccine-induced immune responses was seen in roughly 93% of patients.

V gene TRBV5-1 combines with J gene TRBJ2-7; 9 nucleotides align to TRBD1. The sequencing used PBMCs, collected from a glioma patient whose treatment included an IDH1 peptide vaccine. The sequence came from a young woman with glioma. CDR3 DNA sequence: TGCGCCAGCAGCTTGGGGTCCACAGGGGGCCACGAGCAGTACTTC. Translated, it gives CASSLGSTGGHEQYF.